A single sample gave rise to the 26 T cell receptor beta chains below, sequenced in a study of T cell responses to AZD1222 COVID-19 vaccine. Sequenced by immunoSEQ multiplex PCR; TCRdb stores in-frame clones only, minus some. The table shows some 140,000 clones, with 75% to 95% occurring only once. The specimen comprised peripheral blood, sampled on day 0 of AZD1222 vaccination. These receptors were obtained from an adult in good health.

This chain connects TRBV28 to TRBJ1-5; the D is unclear. CDR3 length equals 12 residues. CDR1 is MDHEN, CDR2 SYDVKM, per germline. V was shortened by 7 bases and J by 3 bases, with 7 bases between the two germline ends. The CDR3 coding sequence is TGTGCCAGCACTCTCCTCAATCAGCCCCAGCATTTT. It translates to CASTLLNQPQHF.

V usage is TRBV6-6 and J usage is TRBJ1-2; D call uncertain. The CDR3 length is 16 residues. Germline V gene sequence: CDR1 MNHNY, CDR2 SVGAGI (reference sequence). Trimming shortened V by 0 bases and J by 1 base, and 12 bases separated the two germline ends. CDR3: CASSYSRPNLNYGYTF. The CDR3 DNA sequence: TGTGCCAGCAGTTACTCGAGGCCAAACCTTAACTATGGCTACACCTTC.

The chain uses TRBV9 and TRBJ2-4; tentative D call: TRBD2 (7 bases). The length of the CDR3 is 15 residues. Germline V CDR1 and CDR2: SGDLS, YYNGEE. V was shortened by 6 bases and J by 9 bases, with 22 bases between the two germline ends. CDR3 coding DNA: TGTGCCAGCAACCGTGAGGGGGGGTCGGACGGCATTCAGTACTTC. Protein sequence: CASNREGGSDGIQYF. Filled out from reference TRBV9 and TRBJ2-4, the complete variable domain reads DSGVTQTPKHLITATGQRVTLRCSPRSGDLSVYWYQQSLDQGLQFLIQYYNGEERAKGNILERFSAQQFPDLHSELNLSSLELGDSALYFCASNREGGSDGIQYFGAGTRLSVL.

V gene TRBV30 combines with J gene TRBJ2-1; 7 bases are shared with TRBD2. The trim removed 1 base at V and 0 bases at J, leaving 3 bases unmatched. The CDR3 is 15 residues long. Germline V gives CDR1 GTSNPN, CDR2 SVGIG (reference sequence). The CDR3 is CAWSGEGSSYNEQFF. As DNA, the CDR3 is TGTGCCTGGAGTGGGGAGGGGAGCTCCTACAATGAGCAGTTCTTC.

V gene TRBV5-1 combines with J gene TRBJ1-2; D is unresolved. This CDR3 has 14 residues. V was clipped by 2 bases and J by 0 bases, with 8 bases between them. CDR1 is SGHRS and CDR2 is YFSETQ in the germline V gene. The CDR3 spells CASSLTHANYGYTF. CDR3 DNA sequence: TGCGCCAGCAGCTTAACCCACGCTAACTATGGCTACACCTTC.

The chain couples TRBV1 to TRBJ2-1. TRBV1 is shown as a pseudogene. The CDR3 runs to 13 residues. The CDR3 coding sequence is TGCACCAGCAGGGCCGCCAGCCTGAATGAGCAGTTCTTC. Translation gives CTSRAASLNEQFF.

The rearrangement uses TRBV19 and TRBJ1-2; D unresolved. Trimming cost V 6 bases and J 0 bases, with 8 bases left between them. CDR1 is LNHDA and CDR2 is SQIVND in the germline V gene (reference sequence). This CDR3 contains 13 residues. CDR3 bases: TGTGCCAGTAGCCTGAGTGCTAACTATGGCTACACCTTC. As protein: CASSLSANYGYTF.

The chain uses TRBV7-2 and TRBJ2-5; D possibly corresponds to TRBD2 (5 bases). Trimming removed 2 bases at V and 1 base at J, with 14 bases between. Germline V gives CDR1 SGHTA, CDR2 FQGNSA. The CDR3 extends over 16 amino acids. CDR3 DNA: TGTGCCAGCAGCTTAAAACTGTCAGCGGTCCAAGAGACCCAGTACTTC. This translates into CASSLKLSAVQETQYF.

This chain joins TRBV29-1 and TRBJ1-2; possibly TRBD1 for D (5 bases). Germline V lookup: CDR1 SQVTM, CDR2 ANQGSEA. The V gene lost 4 bases and the J gene lost 4 bases, with 10 bases spanning the gap. The CDR3 has 12 amino acids. The CDR3 reads CSVAPGSYGYTF. For the CDR3, the DNA is TGCAGCGTTGCGCCAGGGAGCTATGGCTACACCTTC.

The chain joins TRBV4-1 to TRBJ1-2; 9 bases are a match to TRBD1. Germline V gene sequence: CDR1 MGHRA, CDR2 YSYEKL. V gave up 0 bases and J gave up 5 bases; unmatched junction bases: 4. The CDR3 is made up of 15 amino acids. The CDR3 sequence: CASSQDTDRGYGYTF. The CDR3 bases are TGCGCCAGCAGCCAAGATACGGACAGGGGATATGGCTACACCTTC.

The V call is TRBV19, the J call TRBJ1-2; D not certain. The germline V gene has CDR1 LNHDA and CDR2 SQIVND (reference sequence). The CDR3 has 15 residues. V lost 2 bases, J lost 0 bases, and 10 bases lay in between. The CDR3 region is CASSISGSPNYGYTF. Here the CDR3 DNA reads TGTGCCAGTAGTATATCTGGCAGCCCTAACTATGGCTACACCTTC.

The chain's CDR3 is CASSPTGENYGYTF. In DNA form, the CDR3 reads TGTGCCAGCAGCCCCACAGGGGAGAACTATGGCTACACCTTC. This chain links TRBV5-4 with TRBJ1-2, with 7 positions matching TRBD1. V lost 4 bases to trimming and J lost 2 bases; unmatched junction nucleotides: 5. This CDR3 spans 14 amino acids. CDR1 and CDR2 from the germline V gene are SGHNT and YYREEE (reference sequence).

The genes are TRBV19 and TRBJ2-3; the D gene is possibly TRBD2 (6 bases). The germline CDR1 and CDR2 sequences are LNHDA and SQIVND (reference sequence). CDR3 length: 13 amino acids. With 11 bases removed from V and 2 bases from J, the gap between germline ends came to 14 bases. The CDR3: CADRESHTDTQYF. The CDR3 region has the DNA TGTGCCGATCGGGAGAGTCACACAGATACGCAGTATTTT. The full variable domain, completed using reference TRBV19 and TRBJ2-3, is DGGITQSPKYLFRKEGQNVTLSCEQNLNHDAMYWYRQDPGQGLRLIYYSQIVNDFQKGDIAEGYSVSREKKESFPLTVTSAQKNPTAFYLCADRESHTDTQYFGPGTRLTVL.

V and J are TRBV2 and TRBJ2-7, with D tentatively TRBD2 (6 bases). V lost 5 bases to trimming and J lost 5 bases, with 16 bases between them. Germline loops: CDR1 SNHLY, CDR2 FYNNEI. The length of the CDR3 is 14 residues. Here the CDR3 reads CASSRDSRYHEQYF. In nucleotides, the CDR3 is TGTGCCAGCAGTCGGGACTCCCGATACCACGAGCAGTACTTC.

The chain is built from TRBV29-1 and TRBJ2-3; no definite D call. In germline, CDR1 is SQVTM, CDR2 ANQGSEA. Trimming took off 0 bases at V and 7 bases at J, with 11 bases between the two ends. This CDR3 region has 13 residues. CDR3 DNA: TGCAGCGTTGAAGATAATTTTAGGTATACGCAGTATTTT. It translates to CSVEDNFRYTQYF.

The chain carries TRBV14 and TRBJ1-1; perhaps TRBD1 as D (5 bases). There are 11 residues in the CDR3. Germline V gene sequence: CDR1 SGHDN, CDR2 FVKESK. Deletions cut 4 bases from V and 9 bases from J, with 9 bases between. The chain's CDR3 is CASSPGAKAFF. DNA for the CDR3: TGTGCCAGCAGCCCCGGGGCTAAAGCTTTCTTT.

V is TRBV4-1 and J is TRBJ2-2; TRBD2 matches 10 bases. V lost 6 bases, J lost 6 bases, and 7 bases stayed unmatched. CDR1 is MGHRA and CDR2 is YSYEKL in the germline V gene. The CDR3 loop spans 15 amino acids. This CDR3 reads CASSKLAGHPGELFF. The CDR3 DNA follows: TGCGCCAGCAGTAAACTAGCGGGGCACCCCGGGGAGCTGTTTTTT.

This sequence joins TRBV6-4 and TRBJ1-6, with 7 positions matching TRBD1. J lost 10 bases, V lost 5 bases, and 14 bases had no gene match. This CDR3 region has 16 residues. The germline V gene encodes CDR1 MRHNA and CDR2 SNTAGT. The CDR3 spells CASSFQHRGIRSPLHF. The CDR3 DNA is TGTGCCAGCAGTTTTCAACACAGGGGAATAAGATCACCCCTCCACTTT.

The chain combines TRBV20-1 with TRBJ1-3; D call uncertain. The V and J ends lost 6 bases and 8 bases respectively, with 11 bases between them. Germline V gives CDR1 DFQATT, CDR2 SNEGSKA (reference sequence). The CDR3 contains 11 residues. CDR3 bases: TGCAGTGCCTACATCGGGGACACCATATATTTT. Translated, it gives CSAYIGDTIYF.

The chain couples TRBV9 to TRBJ2-7; D is unclear. V gave up 0 bases and J gave up 1 base, with 8 bases separating them. Per the germline V gene, CDR1 is SGDLS and CDR2 is YYNGEE. The CDR3 has 14 residues. The chain's CDR3 is CASSVEMVSYEQYF. CDR3 sequence (DNA): TGTGCCAGCAGCGTAGAGATGGTGTCCTACGAGCAGTACTTC.

This sequence joins TRBV5-4 and TRBJ2-3, with 14 positions matching TRBD2. CDR3 length: 18 residues. The V gene end was trimmed by 4 bases and the J gene end by 3 bases; junction bases not matched to a gene: 10. The germline gives CDR1 SGHNT, CDR2 YYREEE (reference sequence). This CDR3 is CASSLRLAGGPGTDTQYF. The CDR3 bases are TGTGCCAGCAGCCTAAGACTAGCGGGAGGGCCAGGGACAGATACGCAGTATTTT.

The J gene is TRBJ1-5, the V gene TRBV28, with D unclear. V was trimmed by 7 bases and J by 1 base, leaving 8 bases between them. The CDR3 extends over 13 amino acids. CDR1 and CDR2 (germline): MDHEN, SYDVKM. The CDR3 region is CASTRLSNQPQHF. The CDR3 nucleotides are TGTGCCAGCACCCGGCTAAGCAATCAGCCCCAGCATTTT.

This clone was counted only a few times. V usage is TRBV9 and J usage is TRBJ2-7; TRBD2 is a possible D gene (5 bases). Germline CDR1 SGDLS, CDR2 YYNGEE. Trimming took off 0 bases at V and 5 bases at J, with 15 bases between the two ends. The CDR3 length is 15 residues. CDR3 loop: CASSVGGQAGNEQYF. The DNA of the CDR3 is TGTGCCAGCAGCGTAGGTGGGCAAGCCGGGAACGAGCAGTACTTC.

The chain couples TRBV12-3 or TRBV12-4 to TRBJ1-1, with D tentatively TRBD1 (5 bases). CDR3 length equals 12 residues. V was pared by 2 bases and J by 14 bases, with 15 bases between. The CDR3 sequence is CASSLHGREKFF. The DNA for the CDR3 is TGTGCCAGCAGTTTACATGGCAGGGAAAAGTTCTTT.

The chain links TRBV29-1 to TRBJ1-1; no firm D call. V was trimmed by 5 bases and J by 12 bases, leaving 10 bases between them. The germline V gene encodes CDR1 SQVTM and CDR2 ANQGSEA. This CDR3 spans 9 amino acids. The DNA for the CDR3 is TGCAGCGTTCAACTGGATCCTTTCTTT. Amino acid sequence: CSVQLDPFF.

The sample holds a few counts of this clone. The genes are TRBV7-2 and TRBJ2-7, with 8 positions matching TRBD1. Germline V gene data show CDR1 as SGHTA and CDR2 as FQGNSA. The CDR3 has 15 residues. Trimming cost V 4 bases and J 4 bases; bases outside gene matches: 9. DNA of the CDR3: TGTGCCAGCAGCTCAGCCGGACAGGGCTCGTACGAGCAGTACTTC. Translation: CASSSAGQGSYEQYF. Full variable domain (missing parts from reference TRBV7-2 and TRBJ2-7): GAGVSQSPSNKVTEKGKDVELRCDPISGHTALYWYRQSLGQGLEFLIYFQGNSAPDKSGLPSDRFSAERTGGSVSTLTIQRTQQEDSAVYLCASSSAGQGSYEQYFGPGTRLTVT.